These T cell receptor beta chains were read from a single sample in a study of cytomegalovirus exposure and HLA in healthy donors. Some clones are missing from TCRdb's copy, which holds only in-frame ones; the method was immunoSEQ multiplex PCR. The repertoire holds around 190,000 clones, with around 86% as singletons. The sequenced sample was PBMCs. The origin of the receptors is a woman younger than 30 in good health and CMV-seronegative. CDR3s leave out the opening cysteine and the closing phenylalanine or tryptophan. D genes are given only for firm matches.

d_call | j_call | v_call | cdr3_aa
. | TRBJ1-4 | TRBV30 | AWGVGHDNEKLF
. | TRBJ1-5 | TRBV5-6 | ASSLRQSNQPQH
. | TRBJ2-7 | TRBV6-6 | ASRGPSSLEQY
TRBD1 | TRBJ1-1 | TRBV5-6 | ASSQGANTEAF
TRBD2 | TRBJ2-1 | TRBV5-4 | ASSLDQRGDNEQF
. | TRBJ1-2 | TRBV4-2 | ASSRPGNNYGYT
TRBD1 | TRBJ2-2 | TRBV11-1 | ASSSGQGLNTGELF
TRBD1 | TRBJ2-6 | TRBV6-1 | ASSDRGLSGANVLT
TRBD1 | TRBJ2-2 | TRBV29-1 | SALTGSAGELF
. | TRBJ2-3 | TRBV6-5 | ASSAGGRRNTQY
TRBD1 | TRBJ2-2 | TRBV2 | ASSWDRANTGELF
. | TRBJ1-4 | TRBV25-1 | ASSEASGYNNEKLF
. | TRBJ1-4 | TRBV10-3 | AISDGRDNEKLF
TRBD2 | TRBJ2-3 | TRBV5-1 | ASSLGGLAGTDTQY
. | TRBJ1-5 | TRBV2 | ASTVSGNQPQH
. | TRBJ1-2 | TRBV6-5 | ASSRGLINYGYT
. | TRBJ1-2 | TRBV7-9 | ASSLGASIRSRYGYT
. | TRBJ2-1 | TRBV6-4 | ASSDSAGSAYEQF
. | TRBJ1-1 | TRBV5-1 | ASSLTTGTTEAF
TRBD1 | TRBJ2-1 | TRBV30 | AWSVGTGPYNEQF
. | TRBJ1-2 | TRBV6-1 | ASSELGGAGNYGYT
TRBD2 | TRBJ2-2 | TRBV6-5 | ASRTSGGPAGELF